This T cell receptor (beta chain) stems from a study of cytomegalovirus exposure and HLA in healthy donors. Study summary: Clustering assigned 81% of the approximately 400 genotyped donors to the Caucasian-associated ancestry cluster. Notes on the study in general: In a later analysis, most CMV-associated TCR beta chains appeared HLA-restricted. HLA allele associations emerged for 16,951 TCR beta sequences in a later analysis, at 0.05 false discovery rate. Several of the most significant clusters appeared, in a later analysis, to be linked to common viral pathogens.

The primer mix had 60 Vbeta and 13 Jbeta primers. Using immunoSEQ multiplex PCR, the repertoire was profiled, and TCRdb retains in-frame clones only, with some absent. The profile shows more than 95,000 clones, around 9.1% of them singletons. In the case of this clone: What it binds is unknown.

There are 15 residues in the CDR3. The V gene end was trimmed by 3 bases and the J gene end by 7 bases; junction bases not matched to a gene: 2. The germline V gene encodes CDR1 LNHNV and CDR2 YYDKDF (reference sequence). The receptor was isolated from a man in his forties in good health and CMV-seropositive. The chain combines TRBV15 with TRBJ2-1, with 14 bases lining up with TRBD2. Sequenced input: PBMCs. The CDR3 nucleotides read TGTGCCACCAGCAGGGGACTAGCGGGAGCGAATGAGCAGTTCTTC. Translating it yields CATSRGLAGANEQFF.